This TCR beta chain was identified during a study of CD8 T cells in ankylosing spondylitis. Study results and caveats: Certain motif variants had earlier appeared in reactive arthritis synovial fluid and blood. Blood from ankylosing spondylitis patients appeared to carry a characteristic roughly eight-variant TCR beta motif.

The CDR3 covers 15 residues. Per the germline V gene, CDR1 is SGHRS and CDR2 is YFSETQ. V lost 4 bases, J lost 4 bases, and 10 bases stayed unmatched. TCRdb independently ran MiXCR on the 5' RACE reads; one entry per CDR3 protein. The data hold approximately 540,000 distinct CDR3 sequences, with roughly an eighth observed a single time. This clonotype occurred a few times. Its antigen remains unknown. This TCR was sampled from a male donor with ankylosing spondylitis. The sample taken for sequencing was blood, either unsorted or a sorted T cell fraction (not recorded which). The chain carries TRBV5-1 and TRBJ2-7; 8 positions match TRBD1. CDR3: CASSPRGQGAYEQYF. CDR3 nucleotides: TGCGCCAGCAGCCCACGGGGGCAGGGGGCTTACGAGCAGTACTTC.